This T cell receptor (beta chain) was obtained from a study of blood T cell repertoires in COVID-19. Study as a whole: T cells, B-cell-depleted T cells, or PBMCs provided the cDNA or gDNA that served as material.

Sequencing was performed with immunoSEQ multiplex PCR; in TCRdb, only in-frame clones are kept and a portion is missing. The sample includes 190,000 or so clones, about 85% seen only once; the top ten take roughly 20%. Participants were aged roughly 18 to 90 years, lived in around 25 US areas, and enrolled virtually. Recovered Cohort 3 donors showed two negative PCRs, clearance, or symptom resolution. Sequenced: PBMCs or T cells enriched from blood (not recorded which). The TCR was taken from a man aged 40-50 years who had recovered from COVID-19.

The CDR3 DNA reads TGTGCCAGTAGTATGGACAGGGTGAGCGCAAAAAGCTCCTACAATGAGCAGTTCTTC. Translated: CASSMDRVSAKSSYNEQFF. The rearrangement uses TRBV19 and TRBJ2-1, with 8 bases identical to TRBD1. Germline loops: CDR1 LNHDA, CDR2 SQIVND (reference sequence). V lost 3 bases and J lost 0; bases outside the gene matches: 13. This CDR3 region has 19 residues.